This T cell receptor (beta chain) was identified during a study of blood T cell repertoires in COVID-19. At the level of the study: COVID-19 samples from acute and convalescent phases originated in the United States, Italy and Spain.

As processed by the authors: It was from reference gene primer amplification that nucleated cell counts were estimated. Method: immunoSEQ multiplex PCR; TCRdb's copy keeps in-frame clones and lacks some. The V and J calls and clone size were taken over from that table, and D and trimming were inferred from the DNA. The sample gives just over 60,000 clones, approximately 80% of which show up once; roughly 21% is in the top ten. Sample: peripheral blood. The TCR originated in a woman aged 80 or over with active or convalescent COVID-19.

CDR3 sequence reads: CASSLMARGGYGYTF. As DNA, the CDR3 is TGTGCCAGCAGCTTAATGGCCAGGGGCGGCTATGGCTACACCTTC. This chain uses TRBV7-2 with TRBJ1-2; D possibly corresponds to TRBD1 (6 bases). The V gene's germline CDR1 is SGHTA and CDR2 FQGNSA. Trimming took 2 bases from V and 4 from J, leaving 14 bases between them. This CDR3 has 15 amino acids.